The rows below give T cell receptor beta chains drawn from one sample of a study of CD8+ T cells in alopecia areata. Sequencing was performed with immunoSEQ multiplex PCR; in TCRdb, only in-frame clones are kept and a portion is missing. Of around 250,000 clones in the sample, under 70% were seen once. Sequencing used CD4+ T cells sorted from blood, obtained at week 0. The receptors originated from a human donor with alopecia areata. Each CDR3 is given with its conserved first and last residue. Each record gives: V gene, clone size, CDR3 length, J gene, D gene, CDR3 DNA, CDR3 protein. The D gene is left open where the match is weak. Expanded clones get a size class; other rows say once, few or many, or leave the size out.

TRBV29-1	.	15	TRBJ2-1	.	TGCAGCGTTGATGGAGGGGACCTCTCCTACAATGAGCAGTTCTTC	CSVDGGDLSYNEQFF
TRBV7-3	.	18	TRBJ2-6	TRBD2	TGTGCCAGCAGCAGGCTAGCGGGGCCCAGCTCTGGGGCCAACGTCCTGACTTTC	CASSRLAGPSSGANVLTF
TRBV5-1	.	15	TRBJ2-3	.	TGCGCCAGCAGCGCAGACGGCCTCGGCCCAGATACGCAGTATTTT	CASSADGLGPDTQYF
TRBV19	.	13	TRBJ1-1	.	TGTGCCAGTAGTGCCTTGGTCAACACTGAAGCTTTCTTT	CASSALVNTEAFF
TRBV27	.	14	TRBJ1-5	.	TGTGCCTGTGGACGGCCAGGCCCTAATCAGCCCCAGCATTTT	CACGRPGPNQPQHF
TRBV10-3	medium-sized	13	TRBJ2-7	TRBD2	TGTGCCATCTCCCCCGGACTAGGCCACGAGCAGTACTTC	CAISPGLGHEQYF
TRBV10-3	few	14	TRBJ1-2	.	TGTGCCATCAGTGAGGACCCAGGGCGGGATGGCTACACCTTC	CAISEDPGRDGYTF
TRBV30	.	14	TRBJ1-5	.	TGTGCCTGGAGTACGGCAGGGCGGAATCAGCCCCAGCATTTT	CAWSTAGRNQPQHF
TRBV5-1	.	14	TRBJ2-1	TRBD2	TGCGCCAGCAGCTTGACTAGCGGAGCCAATGAGCAGTTCTTC	CASSLTSGANEQFF
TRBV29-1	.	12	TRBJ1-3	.	TGCAGCGCAAGCGTGTCTGGAAACACCATATATTTT	CSASVSGNTIYF
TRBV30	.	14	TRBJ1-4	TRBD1	TGTGCCTGGAGAGCGACAGGGCGAGTTGAAAAACTGTTTTTT	CAWRATGRVEKLFF
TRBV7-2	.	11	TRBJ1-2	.	TGTGCCAGCAGCCCAGGGGTTGGCTACACCTTC	CASSPGVGYTF
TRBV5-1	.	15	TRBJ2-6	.	TGCGCCAGCAGCTTGGGCGGATCTGGGGCCAACGTCCTGACTTTC	CASSLGGSGANVLTF
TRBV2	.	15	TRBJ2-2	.	TGTGCCAGCTCTTTGGAAGCTCTGGGCACCGGGGAGCTGTTTTTT	CASSLEALGTGELFF
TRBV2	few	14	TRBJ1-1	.	TGTGCCAGCAGAAGAACTCGGGAAGTGACTGAAGCTTTCTTT	CASRRTREVTEAFF
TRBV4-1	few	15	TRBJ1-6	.	TGCGCCAGCAGCCAAGACTGGGGGAATAATTCACCCCTCCACTTT	CASSQDWGNNSPLHF
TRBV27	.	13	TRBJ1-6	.	TGTGCCAGCAGTTTAAATCGGAACTCACCCCTCCACTTT	CASSLNRNSPLHF
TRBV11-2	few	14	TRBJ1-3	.	TGTGCCAGCAGCTCCACTGCCTCTGGAAACACCATATATTTT	CASSSTASGNTIYF
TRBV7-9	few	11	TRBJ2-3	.	TGTGCCAGCAGCTGGGGCGGAGCTTTGTATTTT	CASSWGGALYF
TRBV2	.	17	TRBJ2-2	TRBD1	TGTGCCAGCAGCTCGGACAGGGAAACTTGGAACACCGGGGAGCTGTTTTTT	CASSSDRETWNTGELFF
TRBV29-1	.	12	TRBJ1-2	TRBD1	TGCAGCGTTGGGACAGGGGGCGAGGGCTACACCTTC	CSVGTGGEGYTF
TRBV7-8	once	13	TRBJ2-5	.	TGTGCCAGCAGCTTACTAGGGCAAGAGACCCAGTACTTC	CASSLLGQETQYF
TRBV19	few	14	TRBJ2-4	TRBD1	TGTGCCAGTAGTAATCGACAGGGGACGTACATTCAGTACTTC	CASSNRQGTYIQYF
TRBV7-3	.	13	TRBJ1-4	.	TGTGCCAGCAGCTTAACCCCAGGGGAAAAACTGTTTTTT	CASSLTPGEKLFF
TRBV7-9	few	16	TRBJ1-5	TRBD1	TGTGCCAGCAGCTTGGGGACAGGGGAGAGCAATCAGCCCCAGCATTTT	CASSLGTGESNQPQHF
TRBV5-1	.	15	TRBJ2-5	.	TGCGCCAGCAGCTTGGCCTCACCTACCCAAGAGACCCAGTACTTC	CASSLASPTQETQYF
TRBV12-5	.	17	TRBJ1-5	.	TGTGCTAGTGGTTTGGTACGGGTAGGGCGAGGCAATCAGCCCCAGCATTTT	CASGLVRVGRGNQPQHF
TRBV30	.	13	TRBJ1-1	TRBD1	TGTGCTTATAACAGGGGAGGGAACACTGAAGCTTTCTTT	CAYNRGGNTEAFF
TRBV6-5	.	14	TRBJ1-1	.	TGTGCCAGCAGTTACCAGGGAGTAGACACTGAAGCTTTCTTT	CASSYQGVDTEAFF
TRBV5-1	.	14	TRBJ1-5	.	TGCGCCAGCAGCACCACAGGGAAAGGTCAGCCCCAGCATTTT	CASSTTGKGQPQHF
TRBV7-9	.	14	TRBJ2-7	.	TGTGCCAGCAGCTTAGTGGGGTACAACTACGAGCAGTACTTC	CASSLVGYNYEQYF
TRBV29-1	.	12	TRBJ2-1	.	TGCAGCGCCGGGACACCTTACAATGAGCAGTTCTTC	CSAGTPYNEQFF
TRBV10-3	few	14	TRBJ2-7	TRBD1	TGTGCCATCAGATCCGGGACAGGGGACTACGAGCAGTACTTC	CAIRSGTGDYEQYF
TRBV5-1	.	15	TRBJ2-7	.	TGCGCCAGCAGCCCTTGGAGTACGGATTCCTACGAGCAGTACTTC	CASSPWSTDSYEQYF
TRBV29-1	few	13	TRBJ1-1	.	TGCAGCGTAGCCGGACAGTTGAACACTGAAGCTTTCTTT	CSVAGQLNTEAFF
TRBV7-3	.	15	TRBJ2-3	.	TGTGCCAGCAGCTTAGACGGTGCTAGCACAGATACGCAGTATTTT	CASSLDGASTDTQYF
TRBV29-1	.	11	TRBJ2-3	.	TGCAGCGTAGATAGCACAGATACGCAGTATTTT	CSVDSTDTQYF
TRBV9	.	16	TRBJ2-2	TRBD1	TGTGCCAGCAGCGAGACGGGACAGGTGTACACCGGGGAGCTGTTTTTT	CASSETGQVYTGELFF
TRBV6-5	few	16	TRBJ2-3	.	TGTGCCAGCAGTTCCCGGGGAGCTCCCTCCCCTGGTACGCAGTATTTT	CASSSRGAPSPGTQYF
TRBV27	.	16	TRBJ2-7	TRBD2	TGTGCCAGCAGTTTATCTCGGGAGGGCGGTTCCTACGAGCAGTACTTC	CASSLSREGGSYEQYF
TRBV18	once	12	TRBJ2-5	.	TGTGCCAGCTCACGACTCGGGGAGACCCAGTACTTC	CASSRLGETQYF
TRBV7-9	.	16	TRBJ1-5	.	TGTGCCAGCAGCACGTCCGAGACCGGGCTGTTGGGGCCCCAGCATTTT	CASSTSETGLLGPQHF
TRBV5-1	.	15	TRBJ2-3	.	TGCGCCAGCAGCTTGAGGGGGGTCCGAACAGATACGCAGTATTTT	CASSLRGVRTDTQYF
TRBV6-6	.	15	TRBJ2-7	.	TGTGCCAGCAGTTACCCCCCCCAGGGAACCTACGAGCAGTACTTC	CASSYPPQGTYEQYF
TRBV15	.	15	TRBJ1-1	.	TGTGCCACCAGCGAGCGGAGGGGAATGAACACTGAAGCTTTCTTT	CATSERRGMNTEAFF
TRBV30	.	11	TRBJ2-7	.	TGTGCGCTGGAGGTATCCTACGAGCAGTACTTC	CALEVSYEQYF
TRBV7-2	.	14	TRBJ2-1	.	TGTGCCAGCAGCTTAGTGGGGTGGGGCAATGAGCAGTTCTTC	CASSLVGWGNEQFF
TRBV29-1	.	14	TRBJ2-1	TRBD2	TGCAGCGTCGCTCCTAGCGGGGGGGCCAATGAGCAGTTCTTC	CSVAPSGGANEQFF
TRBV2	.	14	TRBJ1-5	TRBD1	TGTGCCAGCAACCCCGACAGGGGGTCTCAGCCCCAGCATTTT	CASNPDRGSQPQHF
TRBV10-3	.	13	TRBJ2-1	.	TGTGCCATCAGTCGAGAGGGGTACAATGAGCAGTTCTTC	CAISREGYNEQFF
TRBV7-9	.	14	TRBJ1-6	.	TGTGCCAGCAGCCTGAGGGGACTAGGATCACCCCTCCACTTT	CASSLRGLGSPLHF
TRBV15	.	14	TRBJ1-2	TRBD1	TGTGCCACCAGCAGGGGACGGACAGGGGCTGGCTACACCTTC	CATSRGRTGAGYTF
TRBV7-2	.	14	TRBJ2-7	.	TGTGCCAGCACCCGATTGGGACCTTCCTACGAGCAGTACTTC	CASTRLGPSYEQYF
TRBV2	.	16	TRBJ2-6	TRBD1	TGTGCCAGCAGCCTACAGGGGCAAGGTGGGGCCAACGTCCTGACTTTC	CASSLQGQGGANVLTF